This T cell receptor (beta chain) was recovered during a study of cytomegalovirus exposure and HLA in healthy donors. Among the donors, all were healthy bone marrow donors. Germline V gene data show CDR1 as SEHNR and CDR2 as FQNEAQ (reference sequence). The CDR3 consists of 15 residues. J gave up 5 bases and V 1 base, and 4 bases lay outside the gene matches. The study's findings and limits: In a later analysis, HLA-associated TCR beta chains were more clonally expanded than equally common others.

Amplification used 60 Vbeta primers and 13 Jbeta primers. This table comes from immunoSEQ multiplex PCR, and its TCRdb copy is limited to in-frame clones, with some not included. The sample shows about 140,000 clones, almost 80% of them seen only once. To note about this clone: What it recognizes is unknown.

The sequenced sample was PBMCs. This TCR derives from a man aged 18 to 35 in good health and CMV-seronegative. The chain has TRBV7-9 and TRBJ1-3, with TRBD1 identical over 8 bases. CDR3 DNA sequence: TGTGCCAGCAGCTTAGGGGGGACAGGCCGAAACACCATATATTTT. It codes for CASSLGGTGRNTIYF.